A selection of T cell receptor beta chains follows, all from one sample in a study of siplizumab effects on memory and regulatory T cells. The data were produced by immunoSEQ multiplex PCR, yet TCRdb's version contains in-frame clones alone and is incomplete. This sample has approximately 91,000 clones, with approximately 95% found just once. Sequenced input: CD8+ T cells sorted from blood. The receptors come from a human donor in good health. Each CDR3 is given with its conserved first and last residue. D genes are given only for firm matches. Expanded clones get a size class; other rows say once, few or many, or leave the size out.

V gene: TRBV11-2; J gene: TRBJ2-3; D gene: NA; clone size: few; CDR3 DNA: TGTGCCAGCAGCTTGGGGCGTCATACGCAGTATTTT; CDR3 protein: CASSLGRHTQYF
V gene: TRBV19; J gene: TRBJ2-7; D gene: NA; clone size: NA; CDR3 DNA: TGTGCCAGTAACGATCCCCTAAGCCGGGAGCAGTACTTC; CDR3 protein: CASNDPLSREQYF
V gene: TRBV6-1; J gene: TRBJ2-3; D gene: NA; clone size: NA; CDR3 DNA: TGTGCCAGCAGTGAATGGGCGGAAGAGGGCACAGATACGCAGTATTTT; CDR3 protein: CASSEWAEEGTDTQYF
V gene: TRBV7-3; J gene: TRBJ2-1; D gene: TRBD1; clone size: NA; CDR3 DNA: TGTGCCAGCAGCTCACTAGGACAGGGTGAGCAGTTCTTC; CDR3 protein: CASSSLGQGEQFF
V gene: TRBV27; J gene: TRBJ2-6; D gene: NA; clone size: NA; CDR3 DNA: TGTGCCAGCAGTTTAAGTTCGGGTGGGGCCAACGTCCTGACTTTC; CDR3 protein: CASSLSSGGANVLTF
V gene: TRBV7-8; J gene: TRBJ2-7; D gene: NA; clone size: NA; CDR3 DNA: TGTGCCAGCAGCGCGTACGGGACCGAATCCTACGAGCAGTACTTC; CDR3 protein: CASSAYGTESYEQYF
V gene: TRBV7-9; J gene: TRBJ1-6; D gene: NA; clone size: once; CDR3 DNA: TGTGCCAGCAGCTTTGAGATCGACCCCCTCCACTTT; CDR3 protein: CASSFEIDPLHF
V gene: TRBV19; J gene: TRBJ2-7; D gene: TRBD1; clone size: NA; CDR3 DNA: TGTGCCAGTAGCTCCGGACAGGGGCCGTACGAGCAGTACTTC; CDR3 protein: CASSSGQGPYEQYF
V gene: TRBV4-1; J gene: TRBJ2-1; D gene: NA; clone size: NA; CDR3 DNA: TGCGCCAGCAGCCAAGCGGGTGAACCCAATGAGCAGTTCTTC; CDR3 protein: CASSQAGEPNEQFF
V gene: TRBV4-1; J gene: TRBJ2-3; D gene: NA; clone size: once; CDR3 DNA: TGCGCCAGCAGCCAATCTCGGGGCACAGATACGCAGTATTTT; CDR3 protein: CASSQSRGTDTQYF
V gene: TRBV27; J gene: TRBJ2-7; D gene: TRBD1; clone size: NA; CDR3 DNA: TGTGCCAGCAGTTCAGACAGGGTTTTGGCCGAGCAGTACTTC; CDR3 protein: CASSSDRVLAEQYF
V gene: TRBV19; J gene: TRBJ2-1; D gene: TRBD2; clone size: NA; CDR3 DNA: TGTGCCAGTAGTAAGGGCGGGAGGGTCTATGAGCAGTTCTTC; CDR3 protein: CASSKGGRVYEQFF
V gene: TRBV6-5; J gene: TRBJ1-1; D gene: NA; clone size: once; CDR3 DNA: TGTGCCAGTCAACTCGTGGGGGTCACTGAAGCTTTCTTT; CDR3 protein: CASQLVGVTEAFF
V gene: TRBV4-1; J gene: TRBJ1-2; D gene: NA; clone size: NA; CDR3 DNA: TGCGCCAGCAGCCAAGATGCGGGGGCGCGGCTTGGCTACACCTTC; CDR3 protein: CASSQDAGARLGYTF
V gene: TRBV5-1; J gene: TRBJ2-7; D gene: TRBD2; clone size: NA; CDR3 DNA: TGCGCCAGCAGCTCTGGGACTAGCGGGACCTACGAGCAGTACTTC; CDR3 protein: CASSSGTSGTYEQYF
V gene: TRBV19; J gene: TRBJ1-1; D gene: NA; clone size: NA; CDR3 DNA: TGTGCCAGTAGTACGTCCATAAACCTATTGGGCACTGAAGCTTTCTTT; CDR3 protein: CASSTSINLLGTEAFF
V gene: TRBV11-2; J gene: TRBJ2-3; D gene: TRBD2; clone size: NA; CDR3 DNA: TGTGCCAGCAGCTTATTGTTTAGCGGGAGTTATTCGGATACGCAGTATTTT; CDR3 protein: CASSLLFSGSYSDTQYF
V gene: TRBV29-1; J gene: TRBJ1-2; D gene: NA; clone size: NA; CDR3 DNA: TGCAGCGTTGAACCCGGGTCTCTCAATTACTATGGCTACACCTTC; CDR3 protein: CSVEPGSLNYYGYTF